These T cell receptor beta chains were read from a single sample in a study of control samples from healthy donors and cancer patients. Produced via immunoSEQ multiplex PCR; TCRdb's table is partial and in-frame only. The sample lists 130,000 or so clones, roughly 94% seen once, with approximately 15% in the top ten. The specimen sequenced was PBMCs. The receptors derive from a man aged 60 to 75 with colorectal cancer. Both conserved end residues are part of each CDR3. The D gene is left open where the match is weak. Clone size is shown for a subset of rows, as once, few, many or a class of expanded clone.

V gene	clone size	CDR3 length	D gene	J gene	CDR3 protein	CDR3 DNA
TRBV6-2/TRBV6-3	.	19	TRBD2	TRBJ2-1	CASSSAGHGLAGGYNEQFF	TGTGCCAGCAGTTCGGCGGGACACGGACTAGCGGGGGGATACAATGAGCAGTTCTTC
TRBV5-1	.	15	.	TRBJ2-6	CASSLTGTGANVLTF	TGCGCCAGCAGCTTAACAGGGACTGGGGCCAACGTCCTGACTTTC
TRBV7-9	.	17	.	TRBJ1-1	CASSLPWGEGIETEAFF	TGTGCCAGCAGCCTCCCATGGGGTGAGGGTATAGAGACTGAAGCTTTCTTT
TRBV2	once	15	.	TRBJ1-6	CASRIDISYNSPLHF	TGTGCCAGCAGAATAGATATCTCCTATAATTCACCCCTCCACTTT
TRBV30	once	15	TRBD1	TRBJ2-3	CAWSPGQGVLNTQYF	TGTGCCTGGAGTCCTGGACAGGGGGTTTTAAATACGCAGTATTTT
TRBV7-9	.	14	TRBD1	TRBJ1-1	CASRAGQGAPEAFF	TGTGCCAGCAGAGCGGGACAGGGGGCCCCTGAAGCTTTCTTT
TRBV28	.	15	TRBD1	TRBJ2-5	CASSQPDRGPETQYF	TGTGCCAGCAGTCAGCCAGACAGGGGGCCAGAGACCCAGTACTTC
TRBV24-1	once	13	.	TRBJ2-2	CATRQGSTGELFF	TGTGCCACCAGACAGGGTAGCACCGGGGAGCTGTTTTTT
TRBV27	.	15	TRBD1	TRBJ2-7	CASKRPGTGIDEQYF	TGTGCCAGCAAAAGGCCCGGGACAGGAATTGACGAGCAGTACTTC
TRBV12-3/TRBV12-4	.	13	.	TRBJ1-3	CATKRISGNTIYF	TGTGCCACCAAAAGGATCTCTGGAAACACCATATATTTT
TRBV4-1	.	14	.	TRBJ1-1	CASRHPGGDTEAFF	TGCGCCAGCAGACACCCGGGGGGAGACACTGAAGCTTTCTTT
TRBV7-2	.	13	.	TRBJ2-3	CASSSTGTDTQYF	TGTGCCAGCAGCTCTACTGGCACAGATACGCAGTATTTT
TRBV27	.	14	.	TRBJ1-5	CASSWGGQGQPQHF	TGTGCCAGCAGTTGGGGGGGCCAGGGTCAGCCCCAGCATTTT
TRBV9	.	17	TRBD1	TRBJ2-2	CASSPTSGTVNTGELFF	TGTGCCAGCAGCCCCACTTCCGGGACAGTGAACACCGGGGAGCTGTTTTTT
TRBV18	.	16	.	TRBJ2-7	CASSPRGGSLSYEQYF	TGTGCCAGCTCACCACGGGGAGGCTCTTTATCCTACGAGCAGTACTTC
TRBV10-3	.	14	.	TRBJ2-2	CAISESGGPGELFF	TGTGCCATCAGTGAGTCTGGGGGGCCCGGGGAGCTGTTTTTT
TRBV9	once	14	.	TRBJ1-2	CASSLPRNGYGYTF	TGTGCCAGCAGCTTGCCCCGAAATGGCTATGGCTACACCTTC
TRBV2	once	15	.	TRBJ1-3	CASSPSSVYGNTIYF	TGTGCCAGCAGCCCCTCCAGTGTTTATGGAAACACCATATATTTT
TRBV10-3	.	17	.	TRBJ2-7	CAIMGPQGGPSSYEQYF	TGTGCCATCATGGGGCCACAGGGGGGGCCGAGCTCCTACGAGCAGTACTTC
TRBV5-1	.	14	TRBD2	TRBJ2-5	CASNQGGGSETQYF	TGCGCCAGCAACCAGGGCGGGGGGTCCGAGACCCAGTACTTC
TRBV19	.	17	TRBD2	TRBJ2-4	CASSISKRGAAKNIQYF	TGTGCCAGTAGTATTAGTAAGCGGGGGGCCGCCAAAAACATTCAGTACTTC
TRBV4-2	.	17	.	TRBJ2-1	CASSHLATGTDYNEQFF	TGTGCCAGCAGCCACCTAGCTACCGGGACTGACTACAATGAGCAGTTCTTC
TRBV28	.	15	TRBD1	TRBJ1-2	CASSPITGGGYGYTF	TGTGCCAGCAGCCCTATTACAGGGGGGGGCTATGGCTACACCTTC
TRBV7-8	.	16	TRBD1	TRBJ1-1	CASSQGTGLQNTEAFF	TGTGCCAGCAGCCAGGGGACAGGCCTTCAGAACACTGAAGCTTTCTTT